These 7 T cell receptor beta chains share one sample of origin, sequenced in a study of blood T cell repertoires in COVID-19. This table comes from immunoSEQ multiplex PCR, and its TCRdb copy is limited to in-frame clones, with some not included. The data contain about 200,000 clones, approximately 90% of them singletons. Material: peripheral blood. These receptors all stem from a man in his fifties or sixties with COVID-19, enrolled during active disease.

Details on this clone: Germline and junction disagree at one end, which may indicate a read error. This chain uses TRBV3-1 (or the pseudogene TRBV3-2) with TRBJ2-3; 8 bases are shared with TRBD2. The CDR3 has 13 residues. Looked up from germline, CDR1 is LGHDT and CDR2 is YNNKEL (reference sequence). Here the CDR3 reads CASSPGGPETQYF. The DNA for the CDR3 is TGTGCCAGCAGCCCGGGGGGGCCAGAAACGCAGTATTTT.

The chain has TRBV3-1 (or the pseudogene TRBV3-2) and TRBJ1-2; 9 positions agree with TRBD1. This CDR3 has 14 residues. The V gene's germline CDR1 is LGHDT and CDR2 YNNKEL (reference sequence). J lost 6 bases, V lost 8 bases, and 10 bases had no gene match. CDR3 sequence (DNA): TGTGCCAGCGCCGAAGGAGACAGGGGGGATGGCTACACCTTC. Protein: CASAEGDRGDGYTF.

This chain joins TRBV5-1 and TRBJ2-7; D unresolved. The CDR3 has 14 amino acids. Trimming stripped 0 bases from V and 0 bases from J, with 7 bases between. Germline V gene lookup returns CDR1 SGHRS and CDR2 YFSETQ. As DNA, the CDR3 is TGCGCCAGCAGCTTGGCAGCGAGCTCCTACGAGCAGTACTTC. The encoded protein is CASSLAASSYEQYF.

The sample holds a few counts of this clone. This sequence joins TRBV4-1 and TRBJ2-5; weak D call: TRBD1 (5 bases). Germline V gene data show CDR1 as MGHRA and CDR2 as YSYEKL. V was clipped by 4 bases and J by 5 bases, with 23 bases between them. The CDR3 loop spans 17 amino acids. CDR3 protein: CASSPTIAVTPGETQYF. Written as DNA, the CDR3 is TGCGCCAGCAGCCCGACAATAGCTGTGACCCCAGGGGAGACCCAGTACTTC.

The genes are TRBV29-1 and TRBJ2-7; TRBD1 might be the D (5 bases). The CDR3 is 12 residues long. Germline lookup yields CDR1 SQVTM and CDR2 ANQGSEA. Trimming removed 3 bases from V and 0 bases from J, with 6 bases in between. The CDR3 DNA reads as TGCAGCGTTGAGGGGCTCTCCTACGAGCAGTACTTC. This codes for CSVEGLSYEQYF.

This chain uses TRBV14 with TRBJ1-1; perhaps TRBD1 as D (5 bases). The CDR3 contains 12 residues. Germline values: CDR1 SGHDN, CDR2 FVKESK. The ends were cut back, 1 base at V and 8 bases at J, with 8 bases in the middle. CDR3 bases: TGTGCCAGCAGCCAAGGGACACAGGAAGCTTTCTTT. Amino acid sequence: CASSQGTQEAFF.

This clone was seen only once. The V and J genes are TRBV28 and TRBJ2-1; perhaps TRBD2 as D (5 bases). The V end lost 10 bases, the J end lost 4 bases, and 8 bases lay between the germline ends. The CDR3 covers 11 residues. Looked up from germline, CDR1 is MDHEN and CDR2 is SYDVKM. In DNA form, the CDR3 reads TGTGCCACCAGACTATACAATGAGCAGTTCTTC. This gives the protein CATRLYNEQFF.